The sequence of this TCR beta chain was determined in a study of blood T cell repertoires in COVID-19. About the study: COVID-19 samples from acute and convalescent phases originated in the United States, Italy and Spain. PBMCs, B-cell-depleted T cells, or T cells provided the cDNA or gDNA that made up the material.

After removal of 7 bases from V and 1 base from J, the junction contained 4 bases not matched to a gene. This CDR3 has 13 residues. Germline loops: CDR1 SQVTM, CDR2 ANQGSEA. In the source study's methods: Amplification of reference gene primers provided the estimated nucleated cell counts. Clones were read by immunoSEQ multiplex PCR, and TCRdb kept only the in-frame ones, dropping some. D and trimming come from the DNA, and the V and J calls and clone size come from that table. The sample includes almost 200,000 clones, 70% to 90% of them seen just once. Source material: peripheral blood. The V call is TRBV29-1, the J call TRBJ1-3; 7 bases match TRBD1. The source of this sequence is a woman aged 70-85 years with acute or convalescent COVID-19. DNA of the CDR3: TGCAGCGCCGTACAGGGGTCTGGAAACACCATATATTTT. Translated, it gives CSAVQGSGNTIYF. The variable domain in full, completed from reference TRBV29-1 and TRBJ1-3, reads SAVISQKPSRDICQRGTSLTIQCQVDSQVTMMFWYRQQPGQSLTLIATANQGSEATYESGFVIDKFPISRPNLTFSTLTVSNMSPEDSSIYLCSAVQGSGNTIYFGEGSWLTVV.